This TCR beta chain was identified in a study of cytomegalovirus exposure and HLA in healthy donors. Findings and limits, study-wide: A link between a missense DCLRE1C variant and TCR beta V- and J-gene trimming emerged from a later analysis.

Concerning this clone itself: Its antigen is unknown.

There are 16 residues in the CDR3. V was clipped by 0 bases and J by 0 bases, with 6 bases between them. Germline CDR1 LGHNA, CDR2 YNFKEQ. Primers: 60 Vbeta forward and 13 Jbeta reverse. Assay used: immunoSEQ multiplex PCR; TCRdb lists only in-frame clones, some missing. Of 100,000 or so clones in the sample, approximately 80% were seen once. The sequence was collected from a male donor in good health and CMV-seropositive. The chain carries TRBV4-2 and TRBJ2-6; no reliable D call. Sample: PBMCs. The DNA of the CDR3 is TGTGCCAGCAGCCAAGATGTCGGCTCTGGGGCCAACGTCCTGACTTTC. Amino acids: CASSQDVGSGANVLTF.